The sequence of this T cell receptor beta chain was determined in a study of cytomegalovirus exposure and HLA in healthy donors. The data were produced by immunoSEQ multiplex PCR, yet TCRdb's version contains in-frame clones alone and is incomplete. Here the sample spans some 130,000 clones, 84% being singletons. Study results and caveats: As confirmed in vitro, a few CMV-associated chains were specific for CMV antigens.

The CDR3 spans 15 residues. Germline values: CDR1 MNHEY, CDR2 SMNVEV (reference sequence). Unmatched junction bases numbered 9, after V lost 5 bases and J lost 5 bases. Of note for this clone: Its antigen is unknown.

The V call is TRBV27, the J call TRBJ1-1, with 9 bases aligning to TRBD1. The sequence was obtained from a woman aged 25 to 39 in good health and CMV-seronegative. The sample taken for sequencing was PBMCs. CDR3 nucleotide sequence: TGTGCCAGCAGTCTAGAGGGGACAGGGAGGACTGAAGCTTTCTTT. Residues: CASSLEGTGRTEAFF.